Sequencing of this T cell receptor (beta chain) was carried out in a study of regulatory T cells in long-lasting Graves disease (dated by TCRdb to the early 2020s). About the study as a whole: Persistent Graves' disease was defined as antithyroid drug treatment for over 5 years with persistently positive TSH receptor autoantibodies. Peripheral blood TCR sequencing and RNA sequencing compared persistent Graves' disease patients with newly diagnosed Graves' disease patients. The study was registered as a clinical trial and conducted in China. A total of about 33 samples underwent TCR sequencing, from about 13 patients with persistent Graves' disease and 20 patients with newly diagnosed Graves' disease. On average, persistent Graves' disease patients in the clinical cohort had been on antithyroid drugs for about 10.3 years. General conclusions and limits of the study: Only the TCR beta chain was sequenced and analyzed. Because the primary lesion, thyroid tissue, could not be accessed, the study looked at peripheral blood alone. The authors acknowledged the small sample size as a limitation that may reduce accuracy. A larger number of public clonotypes was shared among persistent patients (about 2,700) than among newly diagnosed patients (about 990). Lower TCR Shannon entropy and fewer highly expanded clones were observed in persistent Graves' disease patients than in newly diagnosed patients, which suggested clonal expansion. TRBV28, TRBJ1-2 and TRBJ2-5 were preferentially used in persistent disease, while TRBV20-1 and TRBJ2-1 were favored in newly diagnosed disease.

Libraries were built with multiplex PCR. Sequencing was carried out with an Illumina HiSeq 4000. iRepertoire HTBI primers and Arm-PCR amplification of CDR3 regions were used to construct TCR beta libraries. Before sequencing, the PCR products underwent gel purification. Per the authors' processing: Gene usage analysis of CDR3 amino acid clonotypes relied on the roughly 58 TRBV and around 13 TRBJ segments identified across samples. COPE and FqMerger were used to merge the filtered high-quality paired reads into contigs. BLAST was used to align contigs to the IMGT TRBV, TRBD and TRBJ reference genes, and CDR3 was defined following IMGT. Highly expanded clones were defined as clonotypes with a frequency above 0.1%. Shannon entropy served as the measure of repertoire diversity, while the Gini coefficient captured V-J evenness. Clonotypes shared by more than one individual were considered public. Using fastp trimming at Q25 and MiXCR clonotype assembly, TCRdb reanalyzed the public sequencing data and kept in-frame beta chains. Each entry is one CDR3 protein sequence, shown with its most common DNA and genes. TCRdb, not the original authors, processed these V and J calls. The table for this sample lists about 420,000 distinct CDR3 sequences; 20% to 30% of them were counted only once. Of the sample, approximately 25% falls within the top ten clones.

There are many counts of this clonotype. The clone's antigen remains unknown. No base quality values were provided; no much bigger clone lies one nucleotide off. For this chain, trimming is 3 bases at the V end and 2 bases at the J end, and the number of junction bases without a gene match is 7. The germline V gene (reference sequence) sets CDR1 to PRHDT and CDR2 to FYEKMQ. The CDR3 goes from the cysteine to the phenylalanine over 15 residues. Only the CDR3 part of the read is kept: 45 bases, read in frame from the first base. Reading the label with the study, this specimen's time point is: persistent/refractory GD, antithyroid drugs over 5 years with positive TRAb. For both TCR sequencing and RNA sequencing, RNA was extracted from PBMCs using TRIzol. Graves' disease was diagnosed according to American Thyroid Association guidelines. The patients came from an endocrinology department in Xi'an, China. Each patient gave approximately 9.7 milliliters of peripheral blood, collected in an EDTA anticoagulant tube. Ficoll Paque Plus density gradient separation was used to isolate PBMCs, and no additional T cell sorting was done. An Agilent 2100 Bioanalyzer and agarose gel were used to check RNA quality, and a NanoDrop 2000 was used to measure RNA concentration.

The V gene is TRBV13 and the J gene is TRBJ2-7; TRBD1 lines up with 7 middle nucleotides. This specimen consisted of peripheral blood mononuclear cells (PBMCs), obtained when the disease was refractory, from a patient treated with antithyroid drugs. This clonotype originated in a female donor with Graves disease. The CDR3 amino acid sequence is: CASSFTGDPAYEQYF. The bases read TGTGCCAGCAGCTTCACAGGGGATCCTGCCTACGAGCAGTACTTC. Here the CDR3 is joined to the reference TRBV13 and TRBJ2-7 genes, and the full variable domain is: AAGVIQSPRHLIKEKRETATLKCYPIPRHDTVYWYQQGPGQDPQFLISFYEKMQSDKGSIPDRFSAQQFSDYHSELNMSSLELGDSALYFCASSFTGDPAYEQYFGPGTRLTVT.